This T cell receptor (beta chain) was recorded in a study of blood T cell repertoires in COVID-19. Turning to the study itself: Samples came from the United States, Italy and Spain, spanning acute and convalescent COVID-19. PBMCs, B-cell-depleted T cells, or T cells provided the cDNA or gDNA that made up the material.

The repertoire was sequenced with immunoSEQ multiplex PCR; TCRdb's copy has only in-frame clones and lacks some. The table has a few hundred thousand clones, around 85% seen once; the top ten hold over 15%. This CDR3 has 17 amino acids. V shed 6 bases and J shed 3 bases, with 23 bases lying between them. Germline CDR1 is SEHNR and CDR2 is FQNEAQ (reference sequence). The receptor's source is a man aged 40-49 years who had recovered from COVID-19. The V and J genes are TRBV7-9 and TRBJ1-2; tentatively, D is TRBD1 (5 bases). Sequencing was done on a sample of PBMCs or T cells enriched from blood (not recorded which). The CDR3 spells CASSSPTQGTEHYGYTF. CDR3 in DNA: TGTGCCAGCAGTTCCCCTACTCAGGGAACAGAACACTATGGCTACACCTTC.